This T cell receptor (beta chain) was identified during a study of blood T cell repertoires in COVID-19. Background on the study: Acute and convalescent COVID-19 specimens originated in the United States, Italy and Spain. Sources were T cells, B-cell-depleted T cells, or PBMCs; the material itself was cDNA or gDNA.

In the source study's methods: For nucleated cells, counts were estimated from reference gene primer amplification. The repertoire was sequenced with immunoSEQ multiplex PCR; TCRdb's copy has only in-frame clones and lacks some. The DNA gave D and trimming, while V, J and clone size come from that table. The sample records approximately 300,000 clones, approximately 90% being singletons. The CDR3 totals 14 residues. V gave up 3 bases and J gave up 8 bases, with 14 bases separating them. Germline V gene sequence: CDR1 LGHNA, CDR2 YSLEER. The chain carries TRBV4-3 and TRBJ2-1, with D possibly matching TRBD2 (6 bases). Sequencing used peripheral blood. The TCR sequence derives from a man between 18 and 29 years old with active or convalescent COVID-19. The CDR3 loop reads CASSQGLQADEQFF. Here the CDR3 DNA reads TGCGCCAGCAGCCAGGGACTCCAGGCAGATGAGCAGTTCTTC.